Each of the 31 T cell receptor beta chains below was sequenced from the same sample in a study of blood T cell repertoires in COVID-19. The method was immunoSEQ multiplex PCR; TCRdb's version includes in-frame clones alone and lacks a portion of them. This sample yields some 50,000 clones, of which more than 75% are seen a single time; approximately 4% belongs to the top ten. The sequenced material came from peripheral blood. These receptors all come from a man between 50 and 59 years old with acute or convalescent COVID-19.

This chain links TRBV7-9 with TRBJ1-6; no reliable D call. The CDR3 extends over 13 amino acids. V shed 1 base and J shed 13 bases, with 11 bases lying between them. Germline CDR1 reads SEHNR; CDR2 reads FQNEAQ (reference sequence). CDR3 region: CASSLGEGRPLHF. CDR3 DNA sequence: TGTGCCAGCAGCTTAGGGGAGGGTCGGCCCCTCCACTTT.

V usage is TRBV9 and J usage is TRBJ2-1, with TRBD1 identical over 9 bases. The CDR3 is made up of 17 amino acids. Germline-derived CDR1 and CDR2 are SGDLS and YYNGEE. The V gene end was trimmed by 2 bases and the J gene end by 0 bases; junction bases not matched to a gene: 6. The CDR3 DNA reads as TGTGCCAGCAGCGTCGGACAGGGGTCGAGCTCCTACAATGAGCAGTTCTTC. Translating it yields CASSVGQGSSSYNEQFF.

In its sample, this clone was seen a few times. This chain connects TRBV5-1 to TRBJ1-2, with no clear D. CDR1 and CDR2 from the germline V gene are SGHRS and YFSETQ. V dropped 0 bases and J dropped 4 bases, with 16 bases sitting between them. This CDR3 contains 16 residues. CDR3 sequence (DNA): TGCGCCAGCAGCTTGGCCTCGGCAGACTTCATCTATGGCTACACCTTC. It specifies CASSLASADFIYGYTF.

This chain links TRBV11-3 with TRBJ1-3; D is unclear. The CDR3 has 13 residues. The germline gives CDR1 SGHNT, CDR2 YENEEA. V was trimmed by 3 bases and J by 2 bases, leaving 5 bases between them. The CDR3 DNA is TGTGCCAGCAGCTTCTTCGCTGGAAACACCATATATTTT. Translated, it gives CASSFFAGNTIYF.

V gene TRBV4-1 combines with J gene TRBJ2-7, with 7 nucleotides matching TRBD1. Germline CDR1 is MGHRA and CDR2 is YSYEKL. The CDR3 is 14 amino acids. Trimming at V came to 1 base and at J to 6 bases, leaving 6 bases not matched to a gene. CDR3 in amino acids: CASSQGDRASEQYF. The CDR3 DNA reads as TGCGCCAGCAGCCAAGGCGACAGGGCGTCCGAGCAGTACTTC.

The chain joins TRBV28 to TRBJ2-7, with a tentative D call TRBD1 (6 bases). Germline V gene lookup returns CDR1 MDHEN and CDR2 SYDVKM. The ends were cut back, 5 bases at V and 6 bases at J, with 20 bases in the middle. There are 15 residues in the CDR3. CDR3 DNA: TGTGCCAGCAGTCCCTTCCGGGACACCGTCGGCGAGCAGTACTTC. Translated, it gives CASSPFRDTVGEQYF.

The rearrangement links TRBV7-8 to TRBJ2-7; D is unclear. CDR1 SGHVS and CDR2 FQNEAQ come from the germline V gene. Trimming left V 5 bases short and J 3 bases short, with 14 bases between. The CDR3 runs to 14 residues. CDR3 DNA sequence: TGTGCCAGCAGCCCTGACAATAGACACTACGAGCAGTACTTC. It translates to CASSPDNRHYEQYF. The full variable domain, rest sourced from reference TRBV7-8 and TRBJ2-7, is GAGVSQSPRYKVAKRGQDVALRCDPISGHVSLFWYQQALGQGPEFLTYFQNEAQLDKSGLPSDRFFAERPEGSVSTLKIQRTQQEDSAVYLCASSPDNRHYEQYFGPGTRLTVT.

V gene TRBV24-1 combines with J gene TRBJ1-2; 11 bases line up with TRBD1. The germline V gene encodes CDR1 KGHDR and CDR2 SFDVKD. V dropped 9 bases and J dropped 7; count of bases not matched to a gene: 9. The CDR3 consists of 14 residues. The chain's CDR3 is CATRGDRGSSGYTF. The CDR3 DNA reads as TGTGCCACCCGGGGGGACAGGGGGTCGAGTGGCTACACCTTC.

This sequence joins TRBV9 and TRBJ2-1, with 16 bases that match TRBD2. The CDR3 is made up of 17 amino acids. V trimming: 0 bases; J trimming: 7 bases; junction bases outside the gene matches: 4. Germline V gene sequence: CDR1 SGDLS, CDR2 YYNGEE. CDR3 residues: CASSVGGLAGGVNEQFF. The CDR3 DNA is TGTGCCAGCAGCGTAGGGGGACTAGCGGGAGGGGTTAATGAGCAGTTCTTC.

The rearrangement joins TRBV2 to TRBJ1-1; a weak D match, TRBD1 (5 bases). Germline V gene data show CDR1 as SNHLY and CDR2 as FYNNEI. The CDR3 is 15 residues long. Trimming removed 10 bases at V and 1 base at J, with 19 bases between. The CDR3 is CAIKEQAAGNTEAFF. Written as DNA, the CDR3 is TGTGCCATAAAGGAACAGGCGGCTGGGAACACTGAAGCTTTCTTT. Combining the CDR3 with reference TRBV2 and TRBJ1-1 gives the whole variable domain EPEVTQTPSHQVTQMGQEVILRCVPISNHLYFYWYRQILGQKVEFLVSFYNNEISEKSEIFDDQFSVERPDGSNFTLKIRSTKLEDSAMYFCAIKEQAAGNTEAFFGQGTRLTVV.

The V gene is TRBV6-5, the J gene TRBJ1-3, with D tentatively TRBD1 (6 bases). Germline V gene lookup returns CDR1 MNHEY and CDR2 SVGAGI. Trimming left V 6 bases short and J 0 bases short, with 12 bases between. This CDR3 comprises 15 residues. The CDR3 here is CASRNKQGSGNTIYF. The CDR3 DNA reads TGTGCCAGCAGAAACAAACAGGGCTCTGGAAACACCATATATTTT.

This chain links TRBV18 with TRBJ2-1, with 9 bases that match TRBD2. Unmatched junction bases numbered 14, after V lost 5 bases and J lost 9 bases. Germline loops: CDR1 KGHSH, CDR2 LQKENI. This CDR3 has 16 residues. The CDR3 reads CASSSISPGLASEQFF. Written as DNA, the CDR3 is TGTGCCAGCTCATCCATATCTCCGGGACTAGCCTCTGAGCAGTTCTTC.

The chain has TRBV20-1 and TRBJ2-1, with 8 positions matching TRBD2. The CDR3 has 15 amino acids. Germline lookup yields CDR1 DFQATT and CDR2 SNEGSKA (reference sequence). J gave up 5 bases and V 3 bases, and 9 bases lay outside the gene matches. CDR3 coding DNA: TGCAGTGCTAGTGTTGGACTAGCATCGGACAATGAGCAGTTCTTC. It translates to CSASVGLASDNEQFF.

The CDR3 loop is CASSRQGTNYGYTF. In DNA, the CDR3 is TGTGCCAGCAGTAGACAGGGGACGAACTATGGCTACACCTTC. The genes are TRBV25-1 and TRBJ1-2; TRBD1 matches 8 bases. The CDR3 spans 14 residues. J lost 2 bases, V lost 5 bases, and 4 bases had no gene match. Germline V gene data show CDR1 as MGHDK and CDR2 as SYGVNS.

The rearrangement links TRBV12-5 to TRBJ1-2; no clear D gene. This CDR3 is 16 amino acids long. CDR1 and CDR2 from the germline V gene are LGHNT and FRNRAP. Trimming left V 4 bases short and J 7 bases short, with 22 bases between. In DNA form, the CDR3 reads TGTGCTAGTGGTTCGGCCCGGGAGCGGCTGGGAGGTGGCTACACCTTC. As protein: CASGSARERLGGGYTF.

Note on this clone: Other DNA sequences in this specimen translate into the identical CDR3. The CDR3 protein is CASSLTGDSPLHF. CDR3 nucleotides: TGTGCCAGCAGTTTGACAGGCGATTCACCCCTCCACTTT. The genes are TRBV12-3 or TRBV12-4 and TRBJ1-6; a possible D gene is TRBD1 (6 bases). The ends were cut back, 3 bases at V and 8 bases at J, with 8 bases in the middle. The CDR3 spans 13 residues.

The V gene is TRBV20-1, the J gene TRBJ2-7, with 8 positions matching TRBD2. The V gene's germline CDR1 is DFQATT and CDR2 SNEGSKA (reference sequence). The CDR3 loop spans 18 amino acids. The trim removed 3 bases at V and 0 bases at J, leaving 16 bases unmatched. CDR3 in DNA: TGCAGTGCTAGTCCCCGGGGGGGGCAGGGCCTTAGCTCCTACGAGCAGTACTTC. Translation: CSASPRGGQGLSSYEQYF.

The rearrangement joins TRBV10-3 to TRBJ2-7, with unresolved D. This CDR3 region has 12 residues. V lost 3 bases, J lost 2 bases, and 5 bases lay in between. The V gene's germline CDR1 is ENHRY and CDR2 SYGVKD. CDR3 in DNA: TGTGCCATCAGTGAAACTGCCTACGAGCAGTACTTC. Amino acids: CAISETAYEQYF.

The chain employs TRBV5-6 and TRBJ1-2; D is unresolved. CDR3 size: 15 residues. Germline CDR1 SGHDT, CDR2 YYEEEE. Trimming took 4 bases from V and 4 from J, leaving 17 bases between them. The CDR3 loop is CASSPPGREGYGYTF. The CDR3 DNA reads TGTGCCAGCAGCCCCCCCGGGAGGGAGGGCTATGGCTACACCTTC. Filled out from reference TRBV5-6 and TRBJ1-2, the complete variable domain reads DAGVTQSPTHLIKTRGQQVTLRCSPKSGHDTVSWYQQALGQGPQFIFQYYEEEERQRGNFPDRFSGHQFPNYSSELNVNALLLGDSALYLCASSPPGREGYGYTFGSGTRLTVV.

The rearrangement uses TRBV5-6 and TRBJ1-6; 9 bases match TRBD1. The CDR3 consists of 15 residues. Germline CDR1 SGHDT, CDR2 YYEEEE. V lost 4 bases and J lost 6; bases outside the gene matches: 5. CDR3 bases: TGTGCCAGCAGCCCGGGGACAGGGATTAATTCACCCCTCCACTTT. Its protein is CASSPGTGINSPLHF.

In this sample, this clone turned up a few times. The rearrangement joins TRBV7-8 to TRBJ2-7, with 10 bases lining up with TRBD1. The ends lost 3 bases at V and 4 bases at J; junction bases unmatched: 3. Germline V CDR1 and CDR2: SGHVS, FQNEAQ. The CDR3 spans 14 residues. In nucleotides, the CDR3 is TGTGCCAGCAGCTTGACAGGGGGCACGTACGAGCAGTACTTC. Translated, it gives CASSLTGGTYEQYF.

The chain couples TRBV18 to TRBJ2-2; 13 nucleotides line up with TRBD2. J lost 1 base, V lost 3 bases, and 5 bases had no gene match. This CDR3 spans 18 amino acids. Germline values: CDR1 KGHSH, CDR2 LQKENI. CDR3 sequence: CASSPGLAGYGNTGELFF. The CDR3 bases are TGTGCCAGCTCACCGGGACTAGCGGGATATGGGAACACCGGGGAGCTGTTTTTT.

The rearrangement links TRBV7-8 to TRBJ2-2; 7 bases are a match to TRBD1. CDR3 length equals 15 residues. Per germline, CDR1 SGHVS and CDR2 FQNEAQ. V shed 6 bases and J 7 bases; nucleotides not matched to a gene: 11. Here the CDR3 DNA reads TGTGCCAGCAGGGCGAGAGGGGGCGCGGTCGGGGAGCTGTTTTTT. This gives the protein CASRARGGAVGELFF.

This chain uses TRBV28 with TRBJ1-1, with TRBD1 as a possible D gene (6 bases). Germline V gene lookup returns CDR1 MDHEN and CDR2 SYDVKM. This CDR3 contains 12 residues. V dropped 9 bases and J dropped 8 bases, with 16 bases sitting between them. CDR3 sequence reads: CASTLGGREAFF. The CDR3 DNA reads TGTGCCAGTACCCTAGGGGGTAGGGAAGCTTTCTTT.

The V gene is TRBV5-1, the J gene TRBJ1-6, with a tentative D call TRBD1 (5 bases). Between the trimmed V and J ends, which lost 0 bases and 8 bases, there was a span of 15 bases. The CDR3 contains 16 residues. Germline-derived CDR1 and CDR2 are SGHRS and YFSETQ. The CDR3 loop reads CASSLGVGGIYSPLHF. For the CDR3, the DNA is TGCGCCAGCAGCTTGGGTGTTGGGGGGATCTATTCACCCCTCCACTTT.

The chain uses TRBV18 and TRBJ2-5; 9 nucleotides match TRBD2. Germline V gives CDR1 KGHSH, CDR2 LQKENI. CDR3 length equals 15 residues. With V trimmed by 2 bases and J by 2 bases, 3 bases remained unmatched. CDR3 protein: CASSPDAGGQETQYF. The CDR3 bases are TGTGCCAGCTCACCAGATGCGGGGGGGCAAGAGACCCAGTACTTC.

This chain connects TRBV5-7 to TRBJ2-7, with TRBD1 identical over 10 bases. TRBV5-7 falls under the ORF class, with uncertain function. This CDR3 has 16 residues. V shed 5 bases, J shed 6 bases, and the junction held 14 bases outside the gene matches. The CDR3 sequence is CASRPGQGRPSLEQYF. CDR3 bases: TGTGCCAGCAGACCGGGACAGGGGCGTCCTTCGCTCGAGCAGTACTTC.

This rearrangement joins TRBV19 to TRBJ1-6; TRBD1 might be the D (6 bases). With 4 bases removed from V and 9 bases from J, the gap between germline ends came to 16 bases. Germline CDR1 reads LNHDA; CDR2 reads SQIVND (reference sequence). CDR3 length: 15 residues. In nucleotides, the CDR3 is TGTGCCAGTAGTACCCACAGGGATGGGGGTTCACCCCTCCACTTT. It translates to CASSTHRDGGSPLHF.

This sequence joins TRBV29-1 and TRBJ1-2, with 7 nucleotides matching TRBD1. CDR3 size: 13 residues. The junction had 8 bases not matched to a gene; V was cut back by 6 bases and J by 4 bases. Germline V lookup: CDR1 SQVTM, CDR2 ANQGSEA. The CDR3 region has the DNA TGCAGCGTCGGACAGGCTTCAGGCTATGGCTACACCTTC. It yields the protein CSVGQASGYGYTF.

This rearrangement joins TRBV19 to TRBJ2-5; TRBD2 matches at 10 bases. CDR3 size: 15 residues. Losses at the gene ends were 3 bases for V and 0 bases for J; bases not matched to a gene: 1. Germline lookup yields CDR1 LNHDA and CDR2 SQIVND (reference sequence). CDR3 in amino acids: CASSILAGDQETQYF. DNA of the CDR3: TGTGCCAGTAGTATCCTAGCGGGGGACCAAGAGACCCAGTACTTC.

The chain uses TRBV28 and TRBJ1-1, with TRBD1 identical over 7 bases. Germline CDR1 reads MDHEN; CDR2 reads SYDVKM. The CDR3 has 13 amino acids. The V and J ends lost 6 bases and 6 bases, in that order; junction bases with no gene match: 7. The CDR3 bases are TGTGCCAGCAGAGGAGGGACAGTAGCTGAAGCTTTCTTT. It yields the protein CASRGGTVAEAFF.